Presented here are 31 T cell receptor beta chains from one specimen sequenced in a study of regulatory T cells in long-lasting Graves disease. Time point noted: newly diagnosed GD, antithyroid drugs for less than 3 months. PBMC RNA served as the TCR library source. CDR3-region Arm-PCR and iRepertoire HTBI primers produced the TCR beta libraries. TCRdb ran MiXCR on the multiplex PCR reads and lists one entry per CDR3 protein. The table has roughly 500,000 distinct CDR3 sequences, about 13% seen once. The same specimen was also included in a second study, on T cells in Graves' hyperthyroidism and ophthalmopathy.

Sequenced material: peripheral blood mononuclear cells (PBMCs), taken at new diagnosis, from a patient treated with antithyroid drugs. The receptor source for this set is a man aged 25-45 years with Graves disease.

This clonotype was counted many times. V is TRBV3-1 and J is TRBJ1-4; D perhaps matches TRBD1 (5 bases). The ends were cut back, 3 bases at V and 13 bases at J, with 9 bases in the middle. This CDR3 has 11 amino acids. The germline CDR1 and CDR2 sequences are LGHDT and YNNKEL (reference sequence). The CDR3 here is CASSQGRPLFF. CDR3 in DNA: TGTGCCAGCAGCCAGGGACGGCCACTGTTTTTT.

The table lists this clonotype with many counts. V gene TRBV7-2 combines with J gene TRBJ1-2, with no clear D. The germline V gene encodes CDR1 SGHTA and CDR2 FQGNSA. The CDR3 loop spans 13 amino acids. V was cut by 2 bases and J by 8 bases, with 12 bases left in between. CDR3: CASSLRREHGYTF. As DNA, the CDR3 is TGTGCCAGCAGCTTACGGCGGGAGCACGGCTACACCTTC.

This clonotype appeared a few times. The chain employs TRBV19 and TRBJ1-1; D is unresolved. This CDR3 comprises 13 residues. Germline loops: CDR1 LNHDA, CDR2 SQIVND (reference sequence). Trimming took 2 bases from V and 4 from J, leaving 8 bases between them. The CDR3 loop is CASSIWGSTEAFF. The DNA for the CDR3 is TGTGCCAGTAGTATATGGGGTAGCACTGAAGCTTTCTTT.

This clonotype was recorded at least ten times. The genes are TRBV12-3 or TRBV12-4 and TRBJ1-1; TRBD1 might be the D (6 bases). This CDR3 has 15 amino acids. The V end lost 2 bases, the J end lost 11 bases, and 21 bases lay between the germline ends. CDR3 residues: CASSLSAQGGGGAFF. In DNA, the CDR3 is TGTGCCAGCAGTTTAAGTGCACAGGGCGGAGGGGGGGCTTTCTTT.

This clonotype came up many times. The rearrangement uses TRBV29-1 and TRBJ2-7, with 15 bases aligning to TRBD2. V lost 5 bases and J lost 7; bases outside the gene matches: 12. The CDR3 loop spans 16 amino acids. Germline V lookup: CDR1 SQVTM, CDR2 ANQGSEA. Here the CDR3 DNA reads TGCAGCGTTTCCGGGACTAGCGGGAGGTCCGGGGAAGAGCAGTACTTC. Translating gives CSVSGTSGRSGEEQYF.

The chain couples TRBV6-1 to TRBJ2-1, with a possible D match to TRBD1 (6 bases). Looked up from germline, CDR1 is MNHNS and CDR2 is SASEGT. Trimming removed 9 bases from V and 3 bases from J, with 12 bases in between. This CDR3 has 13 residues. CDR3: CASQRTDYNEQFF. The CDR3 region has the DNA TGTGCCAGTCAGCGGACAGACTACAATGAGCAGTTCTTC.

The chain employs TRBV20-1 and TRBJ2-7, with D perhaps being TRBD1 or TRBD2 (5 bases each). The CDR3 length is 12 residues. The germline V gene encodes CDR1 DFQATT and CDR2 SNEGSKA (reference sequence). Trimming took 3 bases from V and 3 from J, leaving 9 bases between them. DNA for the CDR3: TGCAGTGCTAGCGGGGCTGACTACGAGCAGTACTTC. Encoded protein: CSASGADYEQYF.

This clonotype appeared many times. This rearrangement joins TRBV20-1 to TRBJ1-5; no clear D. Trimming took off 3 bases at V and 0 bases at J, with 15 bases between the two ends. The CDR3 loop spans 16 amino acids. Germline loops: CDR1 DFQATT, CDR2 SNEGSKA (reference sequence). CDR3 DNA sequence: TGCAGTGCTAGGAAGGGTTGGGGTAATAGCAATCAGCCCCAGCATTTT. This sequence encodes CSARKGWGNSNQPQHF.

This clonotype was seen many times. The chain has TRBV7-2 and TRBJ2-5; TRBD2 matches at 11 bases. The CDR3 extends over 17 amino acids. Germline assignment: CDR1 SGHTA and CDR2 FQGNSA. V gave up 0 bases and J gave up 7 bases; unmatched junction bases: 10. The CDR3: CASSLASGRATGGTQYF. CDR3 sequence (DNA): TGTGCCAGCAGCTTAGCTAGCGGGAGGGCGACGGGTGGGACCCAGTACTTC.

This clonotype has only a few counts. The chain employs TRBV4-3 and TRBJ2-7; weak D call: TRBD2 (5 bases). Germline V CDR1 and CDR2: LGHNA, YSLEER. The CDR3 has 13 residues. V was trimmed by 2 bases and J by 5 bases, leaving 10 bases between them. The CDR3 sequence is CASSQPSEDEQYF. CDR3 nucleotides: TGCGCCAGCAGCCAACCCTCGGAGGACGAGCAGTACTTC.

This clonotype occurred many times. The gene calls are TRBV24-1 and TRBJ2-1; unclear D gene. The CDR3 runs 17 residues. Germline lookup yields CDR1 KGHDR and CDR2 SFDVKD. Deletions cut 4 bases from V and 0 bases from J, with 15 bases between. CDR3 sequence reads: CATSDPSASSSYNEQFF. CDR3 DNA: TGTGCCACCAGTGACCCCTCAGCGTCTAGCTCCTACAATGAGCAGTTCTTC.

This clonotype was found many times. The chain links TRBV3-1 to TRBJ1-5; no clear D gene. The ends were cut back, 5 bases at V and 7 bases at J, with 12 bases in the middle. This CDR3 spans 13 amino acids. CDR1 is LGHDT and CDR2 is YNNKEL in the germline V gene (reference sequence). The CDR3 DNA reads TGTGCCAGCAGCGACGGGCCGGTACAGCCCCAGCATTTT. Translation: CASSDGPVQPQHF.

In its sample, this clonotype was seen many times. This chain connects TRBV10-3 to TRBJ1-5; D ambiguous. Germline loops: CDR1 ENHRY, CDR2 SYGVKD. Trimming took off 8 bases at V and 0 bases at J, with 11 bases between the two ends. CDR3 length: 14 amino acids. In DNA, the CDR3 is TGTGCCATCGCCCCAGATAATAGCAATCAGCCCCAGCATTTT. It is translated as CAIAPDNSNQPQHF.

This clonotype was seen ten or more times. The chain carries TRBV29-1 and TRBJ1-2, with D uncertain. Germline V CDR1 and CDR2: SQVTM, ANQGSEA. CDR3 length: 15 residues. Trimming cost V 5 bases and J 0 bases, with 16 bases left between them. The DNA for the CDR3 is TGCAGCGTTCTATCGACGGGAAACTCTAACTATGGCTACACCTTC. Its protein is CSVLSTGNSNYGYTF.

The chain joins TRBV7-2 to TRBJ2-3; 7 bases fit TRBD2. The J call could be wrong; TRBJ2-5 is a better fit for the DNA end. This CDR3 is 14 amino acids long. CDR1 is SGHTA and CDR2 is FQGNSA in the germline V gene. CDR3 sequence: CASSSRTRFETQYF. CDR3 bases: TGTGCCAGCAGCTCTCGGACTAGATTCGAGACCCAGTACTTC.

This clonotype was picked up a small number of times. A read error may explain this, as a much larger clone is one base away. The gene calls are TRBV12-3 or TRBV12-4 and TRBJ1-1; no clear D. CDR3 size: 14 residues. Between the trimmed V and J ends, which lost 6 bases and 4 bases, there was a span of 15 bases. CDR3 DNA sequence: TGTGCCAGCAGCCCGGGCAGAGCAGGCACTGAAGCTTTCTTT. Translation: CASSPGRAGTEAFF.

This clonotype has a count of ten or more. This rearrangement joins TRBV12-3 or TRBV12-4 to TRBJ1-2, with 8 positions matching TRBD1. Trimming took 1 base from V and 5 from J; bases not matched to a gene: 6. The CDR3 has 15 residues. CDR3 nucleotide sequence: TGTGCCAGCAGTTTAGAGCAGGGGGCTTCATATGGCTACACCTTC. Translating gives CASSLEQGASYGYTF.

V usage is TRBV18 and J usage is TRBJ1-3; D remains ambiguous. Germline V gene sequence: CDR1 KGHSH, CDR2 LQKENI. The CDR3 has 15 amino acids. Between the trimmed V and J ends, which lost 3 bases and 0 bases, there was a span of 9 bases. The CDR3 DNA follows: TGTGCCAGCTCACCGGGCCCGACCTCTGGAAACACCATATATTTT. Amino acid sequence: CASSPGPTSGNTIYF.

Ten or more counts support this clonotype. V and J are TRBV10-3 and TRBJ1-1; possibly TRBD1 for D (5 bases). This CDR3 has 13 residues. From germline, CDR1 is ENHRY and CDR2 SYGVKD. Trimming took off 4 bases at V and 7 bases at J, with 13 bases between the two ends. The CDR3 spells CAISGGHSSEAFF. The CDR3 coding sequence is TGTGCCATCAGTGGTGGACACAGTAGTGAAGCTTTCTTT.

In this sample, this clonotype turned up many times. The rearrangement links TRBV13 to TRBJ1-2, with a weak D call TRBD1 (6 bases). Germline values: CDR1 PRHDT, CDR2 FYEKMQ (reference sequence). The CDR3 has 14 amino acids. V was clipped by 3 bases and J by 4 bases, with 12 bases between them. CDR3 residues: CASSFRQDLYGYTF. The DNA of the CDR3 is TGTGCCAGCAGCTTCCGACAGGACCTCTATGGCTACACCTTC.

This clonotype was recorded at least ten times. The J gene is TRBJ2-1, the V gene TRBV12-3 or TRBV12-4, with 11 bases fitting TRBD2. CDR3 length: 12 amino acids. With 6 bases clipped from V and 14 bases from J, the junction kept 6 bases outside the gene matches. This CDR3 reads CASSLTSGIEFF. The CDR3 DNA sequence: TGTGCCAGCAGCCTGACTAGCGGGATTGAGTTCTTC.

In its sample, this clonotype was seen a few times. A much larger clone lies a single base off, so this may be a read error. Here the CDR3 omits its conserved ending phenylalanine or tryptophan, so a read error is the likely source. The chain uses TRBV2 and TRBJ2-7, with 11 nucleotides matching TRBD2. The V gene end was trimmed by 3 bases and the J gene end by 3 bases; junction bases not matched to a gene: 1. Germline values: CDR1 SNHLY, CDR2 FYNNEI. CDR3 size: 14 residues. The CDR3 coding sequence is TGTGCCAGCAGTGAGACTAGCGGGGTCTACGAGCAGTACCTC. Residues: CASSETSGVYEQYL.

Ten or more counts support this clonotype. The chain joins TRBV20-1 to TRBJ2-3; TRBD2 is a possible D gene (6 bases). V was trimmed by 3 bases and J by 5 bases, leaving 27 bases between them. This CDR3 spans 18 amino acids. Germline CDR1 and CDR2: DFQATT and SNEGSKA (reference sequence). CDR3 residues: CSASPREYIGGLVDTQYF. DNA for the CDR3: TGCAGTGCTAGCCCCCGGGAGTACATCGGTGGTTTGGTAGATACGCAGTATTTT.

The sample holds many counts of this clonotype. CDR3 sequence (DNA): TGTGCCAGCTGCGGGACAGGGTATGCGTACGAGCAGTACTTC. Translating gives CASCGTGYAYEQYF. V usage is TRBV2 and J usage is TRBJ2-7; 9 nucleotides line up with TRBD1. With 8 bases clipped from V and 4 bases from J, the junction kept 9 bases outside the gene matches. The germline V gene encodes CDR1 SNHLY and CDR2 FYNNEI. The CDR3 is 14 amino acids.

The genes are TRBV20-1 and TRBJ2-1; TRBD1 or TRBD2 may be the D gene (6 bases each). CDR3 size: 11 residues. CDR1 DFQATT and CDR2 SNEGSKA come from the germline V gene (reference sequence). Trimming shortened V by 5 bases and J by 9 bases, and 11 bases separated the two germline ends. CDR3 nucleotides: TGCAGTGCTCAACAGGGAGGTGAGCAGTTCTTC. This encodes CSAQQGGEQFF.

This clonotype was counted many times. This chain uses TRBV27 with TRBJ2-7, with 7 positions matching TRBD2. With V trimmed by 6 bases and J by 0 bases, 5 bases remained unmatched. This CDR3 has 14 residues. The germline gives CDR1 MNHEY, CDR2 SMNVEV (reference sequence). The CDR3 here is CASRRLADSYEQYF. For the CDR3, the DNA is TGTGCCAGCAGGAGACTAGCAGACTCCTACGAGCAGTACTTC.

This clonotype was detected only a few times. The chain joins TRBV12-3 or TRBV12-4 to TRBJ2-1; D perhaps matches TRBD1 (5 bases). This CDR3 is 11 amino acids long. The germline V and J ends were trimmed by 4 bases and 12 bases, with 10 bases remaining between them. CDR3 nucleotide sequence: TGTGCCAGCAGTTCGACAGTCTTGCAGTTCTTC. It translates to CASSSTVLQFF.

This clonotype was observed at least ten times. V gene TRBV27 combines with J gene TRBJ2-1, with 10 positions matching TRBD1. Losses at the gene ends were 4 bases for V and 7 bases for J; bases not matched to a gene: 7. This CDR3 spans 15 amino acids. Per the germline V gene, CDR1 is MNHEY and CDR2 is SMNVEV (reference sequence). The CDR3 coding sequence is TGTGCCAGCAGTTCATCCGGGACAGGGGTGAATGAGCAGTTCTTC. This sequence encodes CASSSSGTGVNEQFF.

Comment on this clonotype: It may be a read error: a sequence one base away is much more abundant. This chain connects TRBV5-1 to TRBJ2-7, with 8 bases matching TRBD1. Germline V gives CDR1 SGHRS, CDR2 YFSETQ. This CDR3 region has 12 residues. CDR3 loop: CACSRGLDKQYF. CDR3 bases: TGCGCCTGCAGCAGGGGGCTAGACAAGCAGTACTTC.

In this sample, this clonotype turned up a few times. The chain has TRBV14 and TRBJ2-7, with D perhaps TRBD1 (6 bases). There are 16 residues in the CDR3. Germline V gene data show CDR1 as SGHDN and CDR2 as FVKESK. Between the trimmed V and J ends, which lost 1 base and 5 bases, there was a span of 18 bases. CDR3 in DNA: TGTGCCAGCAGCCAAGTACCGTCCAGGGGCCCGCACGAGCAGTACTTC. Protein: CASSQVPSRGPHEQYF.

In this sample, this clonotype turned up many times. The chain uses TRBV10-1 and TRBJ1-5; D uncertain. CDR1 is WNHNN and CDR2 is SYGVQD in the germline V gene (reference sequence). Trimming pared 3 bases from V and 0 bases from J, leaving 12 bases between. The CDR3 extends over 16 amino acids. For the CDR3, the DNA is TGCGCCAGCAGTGATTTCGACACGGATAGCAATCAGCCCCAGCATTTT. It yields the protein CASSDFDTDSNQPQHF.